This TCR beta chain was captured by sequencing in a study of cytomegalovirus exposure and HLA in healthy donors. General study points: The sole available immune exposure information was CMV serostatus. A later analysis linked fewer than 20,000 TCR beta sequences to HLA alleles at 0.05 false discovery rate. Association of a missense DCLRE1C variant with TCR beta V- and J-gene trimming was reported in a later analysis.

Germline assignment: CDR1 MNHEY and CDR2 SVGAGI. The germline V and J ends were trimmed by 2 bases and 5 bases, with 8 bases remaining between them. The CDR3 spans 13 residues. Concerning this clone: Its target is unknown.

The PCR had 60 Vbeta and 13 Jbeta primers. Profiling relied on immunoSEQ multiplex PCR, and the TCRdb table lists in-frame clones only, not all of them. The data contain 130,000 or so clones, 81% of them singletons. The material sequenced was PBMCs. The TCR was taken from a man in his late teens or twenties in good health and CMV-seronegative. This chain links TRBV6-5 with TRBJ2-3; D unresolved. The CDR3: CASSYEAVDTQYF. The CDR3 nucleotides are TGTGCCAGCAGTTACGAGGCCGTAGATACGCAGTATTTT.